This T cell receptor (beta chain) is from a study of cytomegalovirus exposure and HLA in healthy donors. 60 Vbeta and 13 Jbeta primers were used in PCR. Here immunoSEQ multiplex PCR was the method, and the copy in TCRdb shows in-frame clones only, minus some. Here the sample spans some 150,000 clones, 60% to 80% being singletons. Though nominally healthy at sampling, donors likely had unrecorded immune exposures. Study-level points and caveats: Association with HLA alleles at 0.05 false discovery rate was found for about 17,000 TCR beta sequences in a later analysis. Both high specificity and high sensitivity reportedly marked the classifier's diagnosis of cytomegalovirus status.

A word on this clone: The antigen remains undetermined.

The CDR3 loop spans 13 amino acids. CDR1 is MNHEY and CDR2 is SMNVEV in the germline V gene (reference sequence). V was clipped by 4 bases and J by 7 bases, with 13 bases between them. The chain couples TRBV27 to TRBJ1-1; no reliable D call. Material: PBMCs. The clonotype originates from a woman in her thirties or forties in good health and CMV-seropositive. The CDR3 nucleotides are TGTGCCAGCAGTTCCCCCCCGGGAGGTGAAGCTTTCTTT. It encodes CASSSPPGGEAFF.